This T cell receptor beta chain was identified in a study of cytomegalovirus exposure and HLA in healthy donors. Primers for the PCR totalled 60 Vbeta and 13 Jbeta. Clones were sequenced by immunoSEQ multiplex PCR, and TCRdb holds only the in-frame ones, with some missing. This table has fewer than 200,000 clones, approximately 81% appearing once. Germline values: CDR1 MGHDK, CDR2 SYGVNS. This CDR3 has 15 residues. With V trimmed by 1 base and J by 6 bases, 6 bases remained unmatched. For this clone: Its target is unknown.

Study findings and constraints: Some highly shared sequence variants likely arose as a pipeline artifact. Available immune exposure information was restricted to CMV serostatus only. With later analysis, a missense DCLRE1C variant became linked to TCR beta V- and J-gene trimming. A later analysis reportedly identified an Asian-associated ancestry cluster as carrying fewer N-insertions than the roughly 720-donor mean.

Sequencing used PBMCs. The origin of this receptor is a woman younger than 35 in good health and CMV-seronegative. V is TRBV25-1 and J is TRBJ1-2, with 9 bases fitting TRBD1. CDR3 bases: TGTGCCAGCAGTGAATCAGACAGGGGGGGAGATGGCTACACCTTC. Its protein product is CASSESDRGGDGYTF.